The 10 T cell receptor beta chains below all came from one sample that was sequenced in a study of shared clonotypes between healthy human individuals. Sequenced by immunoSEQ multiplex PCR; TCRdb stores in-frame clones only, minus some. The profile shows roughly 2.4 million clones, around 95% of them singletons. The sample was naive CD4+ T cells sorted from blood. The subset: CD45RA+ positively selected. The receptors derive from a man between 18 and 29 years old in good health.

In this sample, this clone turned up once. This chain links TRBV6-6 with TRBJ2-2; D gene unclear. The germline CDR1 and CDR2 sequences are MNHNY and SVGAGI (reference sequence). This CDR3 region has 13 residues. Deletions cut 5 bases from V and 3 bases from J, with 7 bases between. The CDR3 spells CASSPPDTGELFF. The DNA for the CDR3 is TGTGCCAGCAGTCCCCCCGACACCGGGGAGCTGTTTTTT.

The rearrangement links TRBV4-3 to TRBJ2-1; tentatively, D is TRBD2 (5 bases). Trimming stripped 2 bases from V and 9 bases from J, with 11 bases between. The CDR3 sequence is 13 residues long. The germline V gene encodes CDR1 LGHNA and CDR2 YSLEER. The CDR3, as DNA: TGCGCCAGCAGCCAACCGGGAACTGGTGAGCAGTTCTTC. Amino acids: CASSQPGTGEQFF.

This chain uses TRBV9 with TRBJ2-5, with 8 bases lining up with TRBD2. The CDR3 has 17 residues. The trim removed 3 bases at V and 4 bases at J, leaving 14 bases unmatched. Germline values: CDR1 SGDLS, CDR2 YYNGEE. The chain's CDR3 is CASSGLAGHPVGETQYF. The CDR3 region has the DNA TGTGCCAGCAGCGGTCTAGCGGGCCACCCCGTAGGAGAGACCCAGTACTTC.

The chain links TRBV2 to TRBJ1-1; no definite D call. Trimming shortened V by 5 bases and J by 7 bases, and 17 bases separated the two germline ends. The CDR3 length is 14 residues. Germline V gene sequence: CDR1 SNHLY, CDR2 FYNNEI. CDR3 sequence (DNA): TGTGCCAGCAGTTCGACGGAAGTAAGGGTTGAAGCTTTCTTT. Residues: CASSSTEVRVEAFF.

This chain joins TRBV5-4 and TRBJ1-6; D remains ambiguous. The CDR3 sequence is 16 residues long. With 0 bases removed from V and 9 bases from J, the gap between germline ends came to 16 bases. Germline CDR1 is SGHNT and CDR2 is YYREEE (reference sequence). CDR3 in amino acids: CASSLGGSKLSSPLHF. CDR3 DNA: TGTGCCAGCAGCTTGGGTGGCTCGAAGTTAAGTTCACCCCTCCACTTT.

This sequence joins TRBV10-3 and TRBJ2-2; the match to TRBD1 covers 8 bases. V lost 8 bases to trimming and J lost 5 bases; unmatched junction nucleotides: 7. This CDR3 is built from 14 residues. Germline CDR1 and CDR2: ENHRY and SYGVKD. The CDR3 sequence: CAIGDRRKTGELFF. CDR3 coding DNA: TGTGCCATCGGGGACAGGAGAAAAACCGGGGAGCTGTTTTTT.

The genes are TRBV5-1 and TRBJ2-5, with D perhaps TRBD2 (5 bases). The CDR3 has 13 residues. V lost 1 base, J lost 3 bases, and 7 bases lay in between. The germline V gene encodes CDR1 SGHRS and CDR2 YFSETQ. The chain's CDR3 is CASSLIAKETQYF. CDR3 nucleotide sequence: TGCGCCAGCAGCTTGATAGCGAAAGAGACCCAGTACTTC.

The chain carries TRBV6-1 and TRBJ1-2, with D perhaps TRBD1 (6 bases). The CDR3 consists of 15 residues. Trimming removed 6 bases at V and 4 bases at J, with 18 bases between. Germline assignment: CDR1 MNHNS and CDR2 SASEGT. The DNA for the CDR3 is TGTGCCAGCAGGGAATCTCCCGGGACACTCTATGGCTACACCTTC. Protein sequence: CASRESPGTLYGYTF.

Concerning this clone: The same CDR3 also results from other DNA sequences found in this sample. V gene TRBV6-5 combines with J gene TRBJ2-7, with no clear D. The ends were cut back, 0 bases at V and 4 bases at J, with 10 bases in the middle. Germline V gene data show CDR1 as MNHEY and CDR2 as SVGAGI. This CDR3 has 14 amino acids. The CDR3 DNA is TGTGCCAGCAGTTACTCAAGGGAAGGGTACGAGCAGTACTTC. Translation gives CASSYSREGYEQYF.

This clone was picked up a small number of times. The V call is TRBV27, the J call TRBJ1-2; D may be TRBD1 (5 bases). The CDR3 extends over 14 amino acids. V was clipped by 0 bases and J by 4 bases, with 9 bases between them. CDR1 is MNHEY, CDR2 SMNVEV, per germline (reference sequence). CDR3 coding DNA: TGTGCCAGCAGTTTATCGGGGGGATCCTATGGCTACACCTTC. Protein product: CASSLSGGSYGYTF.